Below, one T cell receptor beta chain is given with its context. RNA transcripts yielded amplified TCR beta CDR3 regions. HTBI primers were used for first-round RT-PCR of the TCR CDR3. TCRdb analysed the multiplex PCR reads with MiXCR anew, one entry per CDR3 protein. This sample has roughly 98,000 distinct CDR3 sequences, with approximately 42% found just once. The data belong to a study of T cells in Graves' hyperthyroidism and ophthalmopathy. CDR1 SQVTM and CDR2 ANQGSEA come from the germline V gene. With 6 bases clipped from V and 6 bases from J, the junction kept 4 bases outside the gene matches. The CDR3 length is 11 residues. The definition of stable Graves' hyperthyroidism was no ophthalmopathy progression within 18 months. Newly diagnosed patients aged 18 to 65 had hyperthyroidism of under 2 months' duration. The diagnostic basis comprised clinical symptoms, serum thyroxine and TRAb, thyroid ultrasound and orbital computed tomography.

This TCR came from a woman aged 25-40 years with Graves' hyperthyroidism. This sequence joins TRBV29-1 and TRBJ2-7, with 8 nucleotides matching TRBD1. The sample taken for sequencing was peripheral blood or thyroid tissue (not recorded which). The CDR3 reads CSVDRGGEQYF. The CDR3 DNA is TGCAGCGTCGACAGGGGAGGCGAGCAGTACTTC.